A selection of T cell receptor beta chains follows, all from one sample in a study of blood T cell repertoires in COVID-19. Profiled with immunoSEQ multiplex PCR; TCRdb holds only in-frame clones, not every one. The top ten hold 1.5% to 2% of the sample, which has roughly 250,000 clones, 80% to 95% seen once. Sequenced material: PBMCs or T cells enriched from blood (not recorded which). The origin of the receptors is a woman aged 18-29 years who had recovered from COVID-19. Both conserved end residues are part of each CDR3. The D gene is left open where the match is weak. Where a row states a size, it is once, few, many or the class of an expanded clone; other rows omit it.

V	D	size	J	CDR3	DNA
TRBV29-1	-	many	TRBJ1-1	CSVEEGATEAFF	TGCAGCGTTGAAGAGGGGGCCACTGAAGCTTTCTTT
TRBV7-9	-	once	TRBJ2-7	CASSLGGQREQYF	TGTGCCAGCAGCTTAGGCGGACAGCGCGAGCAGTACTTC
TRBV4-1	TRBD2	-	TRBJ2-1	CASSHGLAGSYNEQFF	TGCGCCAGCAGCCATGGGCTAGCGGGAAGTTACAATGAGCAGTTCTTC
TRBV28	TRBD1	once	TRBJ2-1	CASSWTGTYNEQFF	TGTGCCAGCAGTTGGACAGGGACTTACAATGAGCAGTTCTTC
TRBV18	-	-	TRBJ1-4	CASSPGAAEKLFF	TGTGCCAGCTCACCAGGGGCAGCTGAAAAACTGTTTTTT
TRBV29-1	-	-	TRBJ1-1	CSVVLPGRVNTEAFF	TGCAGCGTTGTTCTCCCGGGAAGGGTGAACACTGAAGCTTTCTTT
TRBV24-1	-	-	TRBJ1-2	CATSDFETDYGYTF	TGTGCCACCAGTGATTTCGAGACAGACTATGGCTACACCTTC
TRBV27	-	-	TRBJ1-4	CASALGQINEKLFF	TGTGCCAGTGCATTGGGGCAGATTAATGAAAAACTGTTTTTT
TRBV9	-	-	TRBJ1-3	CASSTLDRPGAPGNTIYF	TGTGCCAGCAGCACACTAGACAGGCCCGGCGCCCCTGGAAACACCATATATTTT
TRBV9	-	once	TRBJ2-1	CASSVDLAEQFF	TGTGCCAGCAGCGTAGATTTGGCTGAGCAGTTCTTC
TRBV5-4	-	-	TRBJ1-1	CASSLIQGNTEAFF	TGTGCCAGCAGCTTGATACAGGGGAACACTGAAGCTTTCTTT
TRBV12-3/TRBV12-4	-	-	TRBJ2-1	CASSPSDRQFF	TGTGCCAGCAGCCCGTCGGACAGGCAGTTCTTC
TRBV11-3	-	-	TRBJ1-1	CASSEDSMNTEAFF	TGTGCCAGCAGCGAGGACAGTATGAACACTGAAGCTTTCTTT
TRBV27	TRBD1	-	TRBJ1-5	CASSPRQGPSNQPQHF	TGTGCCAGCAGTCCTCGACAGGGACCTAGCAATCAGCCCCAGCATTTT
TRBV27	TRBD2	-	TRBJ2-2	CASSLFFIGTSGTQGDTGELFF	TGTGCCAGCAGTTTATTCTTCATAGGGACTAGCGGAACTCAGGGGGACACCGGGGAGCTGTTTTTT
TRBV5-6	-	-	TRBJ1-5	CASSFLGQNQPQHF	TGTGCCAGCAGCTTTCTTGGACAGAATCAGCCCCAGCATTTT
TRBV28	TRBD1	-	TRBJ1-6	CASRYDRDSPLHF	TGTGCCAGCAGATACGACAGGGATTCACCCCTCCACTTT
TRBV10-3	TRBD1	-	TRBJ2-1	CAISPDRVAYNEQFF	TGTGCCATCAGCCCGGACAGGGTCGCCTACAATGAGCAGTTCTTC
TRBV13	TRBD1	-	TRBJ1-1	CASSTSAGGQGAAAFF	TGTGCCAGCAGCACGTCCGCTGGGGGACAGGGGGCGGCTGCTTTCTTT
TRBV3-1/TRBV3-2	-	few	TRBJ2-3	CASSRFTMRVDTQYF	TGTGCCAGCAGCCGGTTCACTATGCGGGTTGATACGCAGTATTTT
TRBV28	TRBD2	-	TRBJ2-7	CASSYGTTSYEQYF	TGTGCCAGCAGCTATGGGACTACCTCCTACGAGCAGTACTTC
TRBV19	-	-	TRBJ2-7	CASSIKGGAYEQYF	TGTGCCAGTAGTATTAAGGGCGGGGCCTACGAGCAGTACTTC
TRBV12-3/TRBV12-4	-	many	TRBJ1-4	CASSLVRGEKLFF	TGTGCCAGCAGTTTAGTGAGGGGGGAAAAACTGTTTTTT
TRBV28	TRBD2	-	TRBJ2-3	CASSFRGTSHPDTQYF	TGTGCCAGCAGTTTCCGCGGGACTAGTCATCCAGATACGCAGTATTTT
TRBV12-5	-	-	TRBJ2-3	CASGPASVTDTQYF	TGTGCTAGTGGTCCTGCTAGCGTCACAGATACGCAGTATTTT
TRBV28	-	-	TRBJ1-1	CASRAPRGMNTEAFF	TGTGCCAGCAGGGCTCCTAGGGGCATGAACACTGAAGCTTTCTTT
TRBV5-5	TRBD1	-	TRBJ1-1	CASSLVPDRGTEAFF	TGTGCCAGCAGCTTGGTTCCCGACAGGGGCACTGAAGCTTTCTTT
TRBV7-2	-	-	TRBJ2-3	CASSLRTPGRADTQYF	TGTGCCAGCAGCTTAAGGACCCCGGGCAGGGCAGATACGCAGTATTTT
TRBV11-3	-	once	TRBJ1-2	CASSLGGLSYGYTF	TGTGCCAGCAGCTTGGGGGGTTTATCCTATGGCTACACCTTC
TRBV28	-	-	TRBJ1-3	CASRGPGLQGTIYF	TGTGCCAGTAGAGGGCCCGGACTCCAGGGGACCATATATTTT
TRBV14	TRBD1	-	TRBJ1-1	CASSQNRGFTEAFF	TGTGCCAGCAGCCAAAACAGGGGATTCACTGAAGCTTTCTTT
TRBV5-6	-	-	TRBJ2-7	CASSERGRVSYEQYF	TGTGCCAGCAGCGAAAGAGGCAGGGTTTCTTACGAGCAGTACTTC
TRBV6-5	-	-	TRBJ1-2	CASSRKKGQNYGYTF	TGTGCCAGCAGTCGAAAAAAGGGACAAAACTATGGCTACACCTTC
TRBV4-3	-	-	TRBJ1-2	CASSQDRGGGYTF	TGCGCCAGCAGCCAAGACAGGGGTGGAGGCTACACCTTC
TRBV13	-	-	TRBJ2-1	CASSLAPEGGPDNEQFF	TGTGCCAGCAGCTTAGCACCGGAAGGAGGTCCGGACAATGAGCAGTTCTTC
TRBV28	-	-	TRBJ1-2	CATEATYGYTF	TGTGCCACCGAGGCGACCTATGGCTACACCTTC
TRBV28	TRBD2	-	TRBJ2-2	CASSLGLAGGGELFF	TGTGCCAGCAGTTTGGGACTAGCGGGGGGCGGGGAGCTGTTTTTT
TRBV7-9	TRBD2	-	TRBJ2-7	CASSLAGAAYEQYF	TGTGCCAGCAGCCTAGCGGGAGCCGCCTACGAGCAGTACTTC
TRBV5-4	TRBD1	-	TRBJ1-2	CASSPEGTDLYGYTF	TGTGCCAGCAGCCCCGAAGGGACAGATCTATATGGCTACACCTTC
TRBV28	TRBD2	-	TRBJ2-1	CASSRTGGSSYNEQFF	TGTGCCAGCAGTCGGACGGGAGGAAGCTCCTACAATGAGCAGTTCTTC
TRBV19	-	-	TRBJ2-3	CASSMMAGPVDTQYF	TGTGCCAGTAGTATGATGGCGGGGCCAGTAGATACGCAGTATTTT
TRBV10-3	TRBD1	-	TRBJ2-3	CAISSTGATDTQYF	TGTGCCATCAGTTCGACAGGGGCGACAGATACGCAGTATTTT
TRBV27	TRBD1	-	TRBJ1-6	CATKDTGESPLHF	TGTGCCACCAAGGATACAGGGGAGTCACCCCTCCACTTT
TRBV3-1/TRBV3-2	-	-	TRBJ2-1	CASSQAGVGEQFF	TGTGCCAGCAGCCAAGCTGGAGTGGGTGAGCAGTTCTTC
TRBV6-4	TRBD2	-	TRBJ2-2	CARRAGENTGELFF	TGTGCCAGGAGAGCGGGGGAGAACACCGGGGAGCTGTTTTTT
TRBV3-1/TRBV3-2	-	-	TRBJ1-6	CASSQAVPQSSPLHF	TGTGCCAGCAGCCAAGCCGTGCCCCAAAGCTCACCCCTCCACTTT
TRBV7-3	TRBD2	many	TRBJ2-7	CASSPRRAGTLDEQYF	TGTGCCAGCAGCCCCCGTAGAGCGGGGACCTTGGACGAGCAGTACTTC
TRBV28	TRBD1	-	TRBJ1-1	CASSLGTGGSEAFF	TGTGCCAGCAGTTTAGGGACAGGGGGTTCTGAAGCTTTCTTT
TRBV9	-	-	TRBJ1-2	CASSGGVRYVQAPKYGYTF	TGTGCCAGCAGCGGCGGGGTAAGGTACGTCCAGGCTCCCAAATATGGCTACACCTTC
TRBV2	TRBD2	-	TRBJ2-5	CASSPPSGQETQYF	TGTGCCAGCAGTCCCCCTAGCGGTCAAGAGACCCAGTACTTC
TRBV12-5	-	-	TRBJ1-5	CASGLVSGGQLNQPQHF	TGTGCTAGTGGTTTGGTCTCGGGGGGACAACTCAATCAGCCCCAGCATTTT
TRBV10-2	TRBD2	-	TRBJ2-7	CASSEQTSGRGEQYF	TGCGCCAGCAGTGAGCAGACTAGCGGGAGGGGCGAGCAGTACTTC
TRBV19	-	-	TRBJ2-7	CASSTAGYGEQYF	TGTGCCAGTAGTACGGCGGGGTACGGGGAGCAGTACTTC
TRBV24-1	TRBD1	once	TRBJ1-2	CATSATTGQDYGYTF	TGTGCCACCAGTGCCACGACAGGGCAGGACTATGGCTACACCTTC
TRBV29-1	-	-	TRBJ2-5	CSATGWEEETQYF	TGCAGCGCCACAGGATGGGAGGAAGAGACCCAGTACTTC
TRBV7-3	TRBD2	once	TRBJ2-2	CASSLRPLASGRKGTGELFF	TGTGCCAGCAGCTTAAGACCCCTGGCTAGCGGGAGGAAAGGCACCGGGGAGCTGTTTTTT
TRBV18	-	-	TRBJ1-1	CASSLGSGDTEAFF	TGTGCCAGCTCACTCGGGTCCGGGGACACTGAAGCTTTCTTT
TRBV12-3/TRBV12-4	TRBD1	few	TRBJ1-2	CASSWTGGFGYTF	TGTGCCAGCAGTTGGACAGGGGGCTTTGGCTACACCTTC
TRBV4-3	TRBD1	-	TRBJ1-1	CASGTGVNTEAFF	TGCGCCAGCGGGACAGGGGTGAACACTGAAGCTTTCTTT
TRBV13	TRBD1	-	TRBJ1-2	CASSFPPGQGNYGYTF	TGTGCCAGCAGCTTTCCTCCGGGACAGGGAAACTATGGCTACACCTTC